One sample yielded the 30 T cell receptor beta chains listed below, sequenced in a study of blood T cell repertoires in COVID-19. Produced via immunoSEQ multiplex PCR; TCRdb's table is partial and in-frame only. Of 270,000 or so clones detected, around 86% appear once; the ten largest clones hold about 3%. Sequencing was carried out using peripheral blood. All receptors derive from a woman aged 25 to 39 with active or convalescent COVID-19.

CDR3 sequence: CATSGGGPKTQYF. CDR3 DNA sequence: TGTGCCACCTCGGGGGGGGGCCCTAAGACCCAGTACTTC. This chain uses TRBV6-6 with TRBJ2-5; 8 nucleotides align to TRBD2. The CDR3 runs 13 residues. Looked up from germline, CDR1 is MNHNY and CDR2 is SVGAGI (reference sequence). V shed 10 bases, J shed 6 bases, and the junction held 10 bases outside the gene matches.

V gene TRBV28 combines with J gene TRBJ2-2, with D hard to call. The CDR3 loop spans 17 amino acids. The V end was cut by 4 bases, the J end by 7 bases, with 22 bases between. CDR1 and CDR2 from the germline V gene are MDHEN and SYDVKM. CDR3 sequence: CASSSPAPASIGGELFF. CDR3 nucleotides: TGTGCCAGCAGTTCCCCCGCTCCCGCTAGTATTGGCGGGGAGCTGTTTTTT.

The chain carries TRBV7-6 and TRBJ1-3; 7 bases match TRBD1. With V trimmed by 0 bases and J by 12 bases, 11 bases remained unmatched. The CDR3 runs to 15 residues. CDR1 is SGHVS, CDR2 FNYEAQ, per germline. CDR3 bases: TGTGCCAGCAGCTTAGCGCAATCACAGGGGAGTGACATATATTTT. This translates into CASSLAQSQGSDIYF.

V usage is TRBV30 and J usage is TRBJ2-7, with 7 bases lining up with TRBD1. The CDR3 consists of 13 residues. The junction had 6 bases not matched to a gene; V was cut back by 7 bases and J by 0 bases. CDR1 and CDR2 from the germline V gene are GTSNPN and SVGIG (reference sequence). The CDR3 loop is CALSDRTSYEQYF. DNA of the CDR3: TGTGCCTTGTCGGACAGGACCTCCTACGAGCAGTACTTC.

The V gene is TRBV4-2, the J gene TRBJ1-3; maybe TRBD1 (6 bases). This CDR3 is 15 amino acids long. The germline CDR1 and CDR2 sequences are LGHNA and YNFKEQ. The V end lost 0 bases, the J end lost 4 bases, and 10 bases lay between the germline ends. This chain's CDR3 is CASSQDRTDGNTIYF. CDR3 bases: TGTGCCAGCAGCCAAGATCGGACAGACGGAAACACCATATATTTT.

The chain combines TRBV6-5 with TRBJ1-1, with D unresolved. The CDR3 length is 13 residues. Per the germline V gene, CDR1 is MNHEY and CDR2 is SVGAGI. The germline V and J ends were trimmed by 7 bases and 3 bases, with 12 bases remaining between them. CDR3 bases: TGTGCCAGCAAGGTAGAGACATACACTGAAGCTTTCTTT. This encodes CASKVETYTEAFF.

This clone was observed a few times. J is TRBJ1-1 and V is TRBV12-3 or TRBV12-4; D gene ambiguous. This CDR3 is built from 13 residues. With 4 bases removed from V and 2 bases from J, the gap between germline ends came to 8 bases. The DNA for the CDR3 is TGTGCCAGCAGTTCTCCGGGAAACACTGAAGCTTTCTTT. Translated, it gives CASSSPGNTEAFF.

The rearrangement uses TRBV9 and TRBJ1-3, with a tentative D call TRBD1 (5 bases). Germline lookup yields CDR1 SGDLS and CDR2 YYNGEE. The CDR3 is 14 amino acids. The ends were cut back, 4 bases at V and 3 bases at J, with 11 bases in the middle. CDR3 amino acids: CASSPRTFGNTIYF. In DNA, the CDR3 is TGTGCCAGCAGCCCCCGGACATTTGGAAACACCATATATTTT.

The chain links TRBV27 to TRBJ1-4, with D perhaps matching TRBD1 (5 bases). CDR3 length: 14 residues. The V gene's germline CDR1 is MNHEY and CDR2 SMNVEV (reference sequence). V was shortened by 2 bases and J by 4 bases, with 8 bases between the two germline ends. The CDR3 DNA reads TGTGCCAGCAGTTTAAAGACAGTTAATGAAAAACTGTTTTTT. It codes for CASSLKTVNEKLFF.

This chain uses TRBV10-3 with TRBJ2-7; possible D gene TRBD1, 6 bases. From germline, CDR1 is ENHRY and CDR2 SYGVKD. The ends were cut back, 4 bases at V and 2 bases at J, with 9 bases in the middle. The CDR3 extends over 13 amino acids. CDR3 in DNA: TGTGCCATCAGTGCGGACAGCCCCTACGAGCAGTACTTC. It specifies CAISADSPYEQYF.

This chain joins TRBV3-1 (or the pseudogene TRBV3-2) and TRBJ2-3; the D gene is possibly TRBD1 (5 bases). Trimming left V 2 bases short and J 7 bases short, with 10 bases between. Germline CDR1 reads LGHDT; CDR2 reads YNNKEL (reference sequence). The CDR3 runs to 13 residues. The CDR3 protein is CASSQSGSNTQYF. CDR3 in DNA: TGTGCCAGCAGCCAATCAGGGTCTAATACGCAGTATTTT.

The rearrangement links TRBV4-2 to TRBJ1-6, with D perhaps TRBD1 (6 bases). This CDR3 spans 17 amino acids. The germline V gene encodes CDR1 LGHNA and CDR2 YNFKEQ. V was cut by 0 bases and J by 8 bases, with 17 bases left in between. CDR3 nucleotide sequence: TGTGCCAGCAGCCAAGAAGGGGCGGCAGGGGACGATTCACCCCTCCACTTT. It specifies CASSQEGAAGDDSPLHF.

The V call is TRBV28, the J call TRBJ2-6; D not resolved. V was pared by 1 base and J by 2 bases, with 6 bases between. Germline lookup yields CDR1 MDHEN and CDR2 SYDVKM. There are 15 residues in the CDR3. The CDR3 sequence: CASSLSLPGANVLTF. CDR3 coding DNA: TGTGCCAGCAGTTTATCCCTCCCTGGGGCCAACGTCCTGACTTTC.

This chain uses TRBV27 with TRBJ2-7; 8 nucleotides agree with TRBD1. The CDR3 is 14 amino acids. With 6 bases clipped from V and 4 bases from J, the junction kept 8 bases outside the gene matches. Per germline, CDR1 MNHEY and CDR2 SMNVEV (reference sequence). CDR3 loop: CASSTGQGRYEQYF. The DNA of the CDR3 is TGTGCCAGCAGCACAGGACAGGGTAGATACGAGCAGTACTTC.

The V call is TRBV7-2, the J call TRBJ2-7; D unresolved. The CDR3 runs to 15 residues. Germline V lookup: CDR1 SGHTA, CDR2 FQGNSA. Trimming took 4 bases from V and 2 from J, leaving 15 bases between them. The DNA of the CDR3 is TGTGCCAGCAGCTCCCGATCTAGGTCCGCCTACGAGCAGTACTTC. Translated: CASSSRSRSAYEQYF.

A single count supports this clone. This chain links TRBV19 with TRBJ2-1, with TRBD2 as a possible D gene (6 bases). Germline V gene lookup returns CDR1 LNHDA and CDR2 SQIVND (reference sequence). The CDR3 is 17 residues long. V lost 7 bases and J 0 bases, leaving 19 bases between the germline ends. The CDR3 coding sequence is TGTGCCAGTATCGCCCAGAGGGCGGGGAGCTCCTACAATGAGCAGTTCTTC. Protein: CASIAQRAGSSYNEQFF.

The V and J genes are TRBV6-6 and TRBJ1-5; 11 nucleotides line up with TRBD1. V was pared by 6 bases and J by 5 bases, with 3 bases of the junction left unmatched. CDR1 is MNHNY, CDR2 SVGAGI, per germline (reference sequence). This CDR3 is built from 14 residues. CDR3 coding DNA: TGTGCCAGCAGAGGACAGGGGGCGGATCAGCCCCAGCATTTT. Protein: CASRGQGADQPQHF.

CDR3 DNA: TGTGCCAGTAGTATGGCCGCAGGGGGCACTGAAGCTTTCTTT. This gives the protein CASSMAAGGTEAFF. This chain joins TRBV19 and TRBJ1-1; 7 nucleotides match TRBD1. This CDR3 region has 14 residues. The V segment lost 3 bases and the J segment 4 bases; nucleotides outside the gene matches: 5. The germline CDR1 and CDR2 sequences are LNHDA and SQIVND (reference sequence).

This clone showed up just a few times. CDR3 sequence reads: CASSQDLGSGAYNEQFF. CDR3 DNA sequence: TGCGCCAGCAGCCAAGATCTTGGGAGCGGTGCCTACAATGAGCAGTTCTTC. The chain employs TRBV4-3 and TRBJ2-1; possibly TRBD2 for D (5 bases). Germline CDR1 and CDR2: LGHNA and YSLEER. V was cut by 0 bases and J by 2 bases, with 14 bases left in between. The CDR3 covers 17 residues.

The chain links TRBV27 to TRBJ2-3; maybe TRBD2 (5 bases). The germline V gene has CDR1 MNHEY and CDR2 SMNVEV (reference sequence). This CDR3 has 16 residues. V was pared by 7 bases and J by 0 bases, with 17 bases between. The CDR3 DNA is TGTGCCAGCAAGAGGGCCCCACCTACTAGCACAGATACGCAGTATTTT. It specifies CASKRAPPTSTDTQYF.

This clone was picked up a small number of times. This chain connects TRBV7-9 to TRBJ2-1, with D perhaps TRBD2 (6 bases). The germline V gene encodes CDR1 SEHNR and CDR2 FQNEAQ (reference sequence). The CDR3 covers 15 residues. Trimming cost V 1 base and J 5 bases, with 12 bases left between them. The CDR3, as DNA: TGTGCCAGCAGCTTAGTGGGGGGTCTGGACAATGAGCAGTTCTTC. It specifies CASSLVGGLDNEQFF.

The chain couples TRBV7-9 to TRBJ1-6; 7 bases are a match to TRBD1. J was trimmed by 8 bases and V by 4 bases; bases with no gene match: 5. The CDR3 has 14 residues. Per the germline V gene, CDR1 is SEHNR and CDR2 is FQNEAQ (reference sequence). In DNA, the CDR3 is TGTGCCAGCAGCTACCGGACAGGAGATTCACCCCTCCACTTT. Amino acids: CASSYRTGDSPLHF.

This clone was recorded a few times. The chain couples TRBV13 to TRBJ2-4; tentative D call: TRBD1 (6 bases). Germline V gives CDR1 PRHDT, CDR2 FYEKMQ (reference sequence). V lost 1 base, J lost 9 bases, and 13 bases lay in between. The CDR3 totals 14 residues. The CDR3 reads CASSLEGEVGIQYF. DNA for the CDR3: TGTGCCAGCAGCTTAGAGGGGGAAGTCGGCATTCAGTACTTC.

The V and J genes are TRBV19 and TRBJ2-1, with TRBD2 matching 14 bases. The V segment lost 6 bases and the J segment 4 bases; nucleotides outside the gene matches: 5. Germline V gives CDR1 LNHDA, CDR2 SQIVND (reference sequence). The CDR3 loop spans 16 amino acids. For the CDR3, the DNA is TGTGCCAGTAGCAGACTAGCGGGGGGGCAGTACAATGAGCAGTTCTTC. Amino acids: CASSRLAGGQYNEQFF.

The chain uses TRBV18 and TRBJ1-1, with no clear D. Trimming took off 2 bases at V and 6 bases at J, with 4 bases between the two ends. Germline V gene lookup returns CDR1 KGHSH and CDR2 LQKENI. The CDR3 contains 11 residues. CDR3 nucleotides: TGTGCCAGCTCACCAGAGGCTGAAGCTTTCTTT. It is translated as CASSPEAEAFF. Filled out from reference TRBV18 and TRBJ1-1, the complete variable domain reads NAGVMQNPRHLVRRRGQEARLRCSPMKGHSHVYWYRQLPEEGLKFMVYLQKENIIDESGMPKERFSAEFPKEGPSILRIQQVVRGDSAAYFCASSPEAEAFFGQGTRLTVV.

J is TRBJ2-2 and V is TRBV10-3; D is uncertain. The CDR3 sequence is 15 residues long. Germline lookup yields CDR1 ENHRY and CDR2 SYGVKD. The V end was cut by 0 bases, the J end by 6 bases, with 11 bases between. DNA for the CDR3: TGTGCCATCAGTGAGTCGACTCGAGTGGCCGGGGAGCTGTTTTTT. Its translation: CAISESTRVAGELFF.

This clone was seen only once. This chain's CDR3 is CASSQGRGGLEKLFF. The CDR3 DNA follows: TGCGCCAGCAGCCAAGGACGGGGGGGCTTAGAAAAACTGTTTTTT. V and J are TRBV4-1 and TRBJ1-4, with D possibly TRBD1 on 6 matching bases. The CDR3 sequence is 15 residues long. Trimming pared 1 base from V and 8 bases from J, leaving 14 bases between. Germline values: CDR1 MGHRA, CDR2 YSYEKL.

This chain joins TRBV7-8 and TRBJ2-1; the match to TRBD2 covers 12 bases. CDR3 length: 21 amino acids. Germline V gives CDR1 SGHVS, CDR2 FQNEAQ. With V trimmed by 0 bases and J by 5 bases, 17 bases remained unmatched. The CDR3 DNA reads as TGTGCCAGCAGCTTAGCTACTGTGGGACTAGCGGGTAAGGGAGGCCACAATGAGCAGTTCTTC. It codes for CASSLATVGLAGKGGHNEQFF.

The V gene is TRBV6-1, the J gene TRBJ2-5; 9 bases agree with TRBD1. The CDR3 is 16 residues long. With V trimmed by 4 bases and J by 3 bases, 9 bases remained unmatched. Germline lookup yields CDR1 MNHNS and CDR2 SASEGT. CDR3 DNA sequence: TGTGCCAGCAGTGCAATAAGGGGACAGGGAAAAGAGACCCAGTACTTC. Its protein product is CASSAIRGQGKETQYF.

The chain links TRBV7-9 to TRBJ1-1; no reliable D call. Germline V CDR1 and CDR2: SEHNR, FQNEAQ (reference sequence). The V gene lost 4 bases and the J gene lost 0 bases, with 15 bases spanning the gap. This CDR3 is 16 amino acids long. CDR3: CASSSLRGGLNTEAFF. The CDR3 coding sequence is TGTGCCAGCAGCTCACTTCGGGGAGGGTTGAACACTGAAGCTTTCTTT.